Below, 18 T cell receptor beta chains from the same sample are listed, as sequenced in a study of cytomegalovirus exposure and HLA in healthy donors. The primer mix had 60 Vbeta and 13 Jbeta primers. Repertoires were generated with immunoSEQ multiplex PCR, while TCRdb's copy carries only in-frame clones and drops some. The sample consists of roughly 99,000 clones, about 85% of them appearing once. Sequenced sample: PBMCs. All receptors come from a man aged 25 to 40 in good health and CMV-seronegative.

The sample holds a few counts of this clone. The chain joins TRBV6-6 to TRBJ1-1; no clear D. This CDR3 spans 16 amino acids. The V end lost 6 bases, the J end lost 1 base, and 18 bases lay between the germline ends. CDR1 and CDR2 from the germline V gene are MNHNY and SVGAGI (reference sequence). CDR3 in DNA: TGTGCCAGCAGCCCGGAGGTAGCGGGAAGGAACACTGAAGCTTTCTTT. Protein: CASSPEVAGRNTEAFF.

Here the CDR3 reads CASDQGQGLQPQHF. For the CDR3, the DNA is TGTGCCAGCGATCAGGGACAGGGGCTCCAGCCCCAGCATTTT. This rearrangement joins TRBV6-1 to TRBJ1-5; 10 bases line up with TRBD1. The V and J ends lost 8 bases and 7 bases, in that order; junction bases with no gene match: 8. The CDR3 totals 14 residues. Germline lookup yields CDR1 MNHNS and CDR2 SASEGT.

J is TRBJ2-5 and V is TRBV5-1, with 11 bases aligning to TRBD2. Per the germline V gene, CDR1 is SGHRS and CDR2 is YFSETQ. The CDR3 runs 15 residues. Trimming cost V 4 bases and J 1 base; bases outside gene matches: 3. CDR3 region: CASSAGLAVQETQYF. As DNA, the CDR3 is TGCGCCAGCAGCGCGGGACTAGCGGTCCAAGAGACCCAGTACTTC.

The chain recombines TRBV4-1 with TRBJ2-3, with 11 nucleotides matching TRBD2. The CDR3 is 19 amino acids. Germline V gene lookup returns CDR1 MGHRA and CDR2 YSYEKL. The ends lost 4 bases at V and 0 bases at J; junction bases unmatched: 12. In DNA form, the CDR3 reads TGCGCCAGCAGCCGATTTGCCGGGACTAGCGGCGGGAGCACAGATACGCAGTATTTT. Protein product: CASSRFAGTSGGSTDTQYF.

DNA for the CDR3: TGTGCCAGCCTCCGCAGGGGGCAAGAGACCCAGTACTTC. Encoded protein: CASLRRGQETQYF. The chain carries TRBV13 and TRBJ2-5; 7 bases match TRBD1. J lost 2 bases, V lost 8 bases, and 5 bases had no gene match. The CDR3 totals 13 residues. CDR1 PRHDT and CDR2 FYEKMQ come from the germline V gene (reference sequence). Combining the CDR3 with reference TRBV13 and TRBJ2-5 gives the whole variable domain AAGVIQSPRHLIKEKRETATLKCYPIPRHDTVYWYQQGPGQDPQFLISFYEKMQSDKGSIPDRFSAQQFSDYHSELNMSSLELGDSALYFCASLRRGQETQYFGPGTRLLVL.

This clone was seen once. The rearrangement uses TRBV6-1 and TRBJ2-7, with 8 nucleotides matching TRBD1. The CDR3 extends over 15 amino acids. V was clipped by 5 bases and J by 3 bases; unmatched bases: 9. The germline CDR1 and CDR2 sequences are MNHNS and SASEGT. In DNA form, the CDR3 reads TGTGCCAGCAGTCGGACAGGGAAAAGTAACTACGAGCAGTACTTC. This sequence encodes CASSRTGKSNYEQYF.

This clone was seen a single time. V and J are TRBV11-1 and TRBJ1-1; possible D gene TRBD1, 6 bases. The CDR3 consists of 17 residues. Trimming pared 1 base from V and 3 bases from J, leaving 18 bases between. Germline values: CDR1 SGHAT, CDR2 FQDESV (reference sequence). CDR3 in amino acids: CASSLGQGFMEDTEAFF. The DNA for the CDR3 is TGTGCCAGCAGCTTAGGGCAGGGGTTCATGGAAGACACTGAAGCTTTCTTT.

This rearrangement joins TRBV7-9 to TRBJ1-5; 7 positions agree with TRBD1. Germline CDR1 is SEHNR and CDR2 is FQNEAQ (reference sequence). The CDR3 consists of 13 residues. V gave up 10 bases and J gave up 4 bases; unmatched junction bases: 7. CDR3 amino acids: CAMNGTANQPQHF. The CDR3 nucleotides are TGTGCCATGAACGGGACAGCTAATCAGCCCCAGCATTTT.

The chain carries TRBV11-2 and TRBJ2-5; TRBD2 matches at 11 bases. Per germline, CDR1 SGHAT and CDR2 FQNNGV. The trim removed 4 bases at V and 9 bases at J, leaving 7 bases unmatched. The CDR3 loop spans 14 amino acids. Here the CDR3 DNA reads TGTGCCAGCAGCTCAGGGACTAGCGGATGGGCCCAGTACTTC. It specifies CASSSGTSGWAQYF. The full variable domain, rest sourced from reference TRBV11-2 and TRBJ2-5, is EAGVAQSPRYKIIEKRQSVAFWCNPISGHATLYWYQQILGQGPKLLIQFQNNGVVDDSQLPKDRFSAERLKGVDSTLKIQPAKLEDSAVYLCASSSGTSGWAQYFGPGTRLLVL.

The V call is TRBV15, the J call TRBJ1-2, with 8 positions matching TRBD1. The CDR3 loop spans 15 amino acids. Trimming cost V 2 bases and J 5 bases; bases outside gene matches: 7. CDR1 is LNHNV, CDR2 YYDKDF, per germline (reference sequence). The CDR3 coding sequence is TGTGCCACCAGCAGATCCGGGACAGGAGTTTATGGCTACACCTTC. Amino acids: CATSRSGTGVYGYTF.

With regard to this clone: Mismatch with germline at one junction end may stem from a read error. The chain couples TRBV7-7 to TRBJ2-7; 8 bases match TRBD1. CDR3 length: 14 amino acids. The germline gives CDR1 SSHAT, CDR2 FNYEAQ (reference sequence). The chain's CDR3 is CASSPDRGAYEQYF. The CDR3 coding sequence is TGTGCTAGCAGTCCCGACAGGGGAGCCTACGAGCAGTACTTC.

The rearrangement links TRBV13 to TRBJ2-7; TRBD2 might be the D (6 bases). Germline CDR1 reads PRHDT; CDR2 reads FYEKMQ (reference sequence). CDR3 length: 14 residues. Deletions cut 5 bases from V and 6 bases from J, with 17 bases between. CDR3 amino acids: CASSTRTISAEQYF. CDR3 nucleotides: TGTGCCAGCAGCACCCGGACTATATCTGCCGAGCAGTACTTC.

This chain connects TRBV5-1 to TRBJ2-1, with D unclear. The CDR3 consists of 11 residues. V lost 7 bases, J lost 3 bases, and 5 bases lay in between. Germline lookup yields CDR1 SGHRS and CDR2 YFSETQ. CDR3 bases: TGCGCCAGCTACGGCTACAATGAGCAGTTCTTC. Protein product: CASYGYNEQFF.

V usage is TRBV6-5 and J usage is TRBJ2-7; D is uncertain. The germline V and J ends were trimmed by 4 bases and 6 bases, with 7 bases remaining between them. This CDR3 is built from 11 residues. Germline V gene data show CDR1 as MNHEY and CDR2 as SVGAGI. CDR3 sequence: CASSSYSEQYF. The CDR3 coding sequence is TGTGCCAGCAGTTCCTACTCCGAGCAGTACTTC.

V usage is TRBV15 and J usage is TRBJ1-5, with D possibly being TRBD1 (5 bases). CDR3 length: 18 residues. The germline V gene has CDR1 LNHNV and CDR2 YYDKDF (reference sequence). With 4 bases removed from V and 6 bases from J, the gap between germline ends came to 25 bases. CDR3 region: CATSTLRWRGERGQPQHF. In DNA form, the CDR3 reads TGTGCCACCAGCACCCTACGTTGGCGGGGGGAAAGGGGTCAGCCCCAGCATTTT.

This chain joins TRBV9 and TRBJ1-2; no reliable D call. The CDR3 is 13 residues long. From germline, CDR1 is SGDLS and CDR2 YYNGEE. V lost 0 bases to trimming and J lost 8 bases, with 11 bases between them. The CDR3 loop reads CASSVGLAGGYTF. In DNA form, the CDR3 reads TGTGCCAGCAGCGTAGGGTTGGCAGGAGGCTACACCTTC.

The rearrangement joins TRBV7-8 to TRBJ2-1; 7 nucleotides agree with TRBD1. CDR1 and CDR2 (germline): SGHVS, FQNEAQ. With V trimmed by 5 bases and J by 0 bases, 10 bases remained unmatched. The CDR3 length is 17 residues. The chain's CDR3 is CASSARQGLHSYNEQFF. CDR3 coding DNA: TGTGCCAGCAGCGCGCGACAGGGCCTACACTCCTACAATGAGCAGTTCTTC.

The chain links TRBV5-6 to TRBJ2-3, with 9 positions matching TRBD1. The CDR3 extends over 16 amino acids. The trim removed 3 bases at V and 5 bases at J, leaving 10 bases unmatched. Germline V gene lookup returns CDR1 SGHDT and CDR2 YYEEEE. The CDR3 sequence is CASSSDRGPRGDTQYF. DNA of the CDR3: TGTGCCAGCAGCTCGGACAGGGGCCCCCGGGGAGATACGCAGTATTTT.